This paragraph covers one TCR beta chain sequence. These data come from a study of cytomegalovirus exposure and HLA in healthy donors. Profiling relied on immunoSEQ multiplex PCR, and the TCRdb table lists in-frame clones only, not all of them. The repertoire has some 90,000 clones, 96% of them found once; the top ten carry 0.78%. Germline CDR1 is SNHLY and CDR2 is FYNNEI. The V gene lost 1 base and the J gene lost 7 bases, with 13 bases spanning the gap. This CDR3 spans 14 amino acids. The sequencing input was PBMCs. The chain couples TRBV2 to TRBJ1-2; possibly TRBD1 for D (6 bases). The clonotype comes from a man aged 18 to 30 in good health and CMV-seronegative. The DNA for the CDR3 is TGTGCCAGCAGTGAAGGAGGCCAGGGGAGTGGCTACACCTTC. Translated: CASSEGGQGSGYTF.